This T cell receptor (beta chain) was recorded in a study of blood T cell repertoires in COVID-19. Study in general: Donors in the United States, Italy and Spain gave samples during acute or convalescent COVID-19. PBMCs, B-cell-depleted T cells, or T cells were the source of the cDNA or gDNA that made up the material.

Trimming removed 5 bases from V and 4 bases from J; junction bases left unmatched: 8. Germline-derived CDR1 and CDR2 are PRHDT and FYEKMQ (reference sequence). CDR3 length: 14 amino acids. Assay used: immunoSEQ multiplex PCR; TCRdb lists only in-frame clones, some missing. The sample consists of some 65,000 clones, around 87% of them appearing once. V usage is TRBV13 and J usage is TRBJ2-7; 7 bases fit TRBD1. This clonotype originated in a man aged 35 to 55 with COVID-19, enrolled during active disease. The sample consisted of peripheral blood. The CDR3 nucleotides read TGTGCCAGCAGCCCCCGACAGGGATCATACGAGCAGTACTTC. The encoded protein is CASSPRQGSYEQYF.